Sequencing of this T cell receptor (beta chain) was carried out in a study of T cells after yellow fever vaccination. On the study more broadly: Those fractions that held only low numbers of cells were prepared using the SMART-Seq v4 Ultra Low Input RNA kit. Overall study findings and caveats: Abundant clonotypes from the bulk population could contaminate FACS-sorted repertoires. Reappearance after the booster was observed for most primary-vaccination clones (roughly 97% CD4, over 70% CD8).

The CDR3 has 15 amino acids. CDR1 is LNHNV and CDR2 is YYDKDF in the germline V gene (reference sequence). The junction had 7 bases not matched to a gene; V was cut back by 2 bases and J by 5 bases. About this clonotype: Antigen unknown.

TCRdb fed the 5' RACE reads into MiXCR, producing one record per CDR3 protein. This sample carries 450,000 to 550,000 distinct CDR3 sequences, about a fifth of them seen once, and the ten largest clones take about a sixth. The chain links TRBV15 to TRBJ2-5; 8 nucleotides align to TRBD2. The clonotype was recovered from a man younger than 35 who received the YFV17D yellow fever vaccine. Here the sequenced sample was PBMCs, taken more than 20 days after the first yellow fever vaccination. The CDR3 DNA follows: TGTGCCACCAGCAGACCGGGACTAGGAGGGGAGACCCAGTACTTC. Translating gives CATSRPGLGGETQYF.